The entry below describes one T cell receptor beta chain. The data are from a study of immune evolution from preneoplasia to lung adenocarcinoma. Assay used: immunoSEQ multiplex PCR; TCRdb lists only in-frame clones, some missing. The sample consists of some 15,000 clones, around nine tenths of them appearing once. Germline assignment: CDR1 GTSNPN and CDR2 SVGIG (reference sequence). V was trimmed by 7 bases and J by 6 bases, leaving 15 bases between them. The CDR3 covers 12 residues. The material sequenced was FFPE invasive lung adenocarcinoma tissue. The source is an older person with invasive lung adenocarcinoma. The V gene is TRBV30, the J gene TRBJ1-1, with a tentative D call TRBD1 (6 bases). The CDR3 here is CASRGDIAEAFF. The CDR3 region has the DNA TGTGCCTCCAGAGGGGACATCGCTGAAGCTTTCTTT.